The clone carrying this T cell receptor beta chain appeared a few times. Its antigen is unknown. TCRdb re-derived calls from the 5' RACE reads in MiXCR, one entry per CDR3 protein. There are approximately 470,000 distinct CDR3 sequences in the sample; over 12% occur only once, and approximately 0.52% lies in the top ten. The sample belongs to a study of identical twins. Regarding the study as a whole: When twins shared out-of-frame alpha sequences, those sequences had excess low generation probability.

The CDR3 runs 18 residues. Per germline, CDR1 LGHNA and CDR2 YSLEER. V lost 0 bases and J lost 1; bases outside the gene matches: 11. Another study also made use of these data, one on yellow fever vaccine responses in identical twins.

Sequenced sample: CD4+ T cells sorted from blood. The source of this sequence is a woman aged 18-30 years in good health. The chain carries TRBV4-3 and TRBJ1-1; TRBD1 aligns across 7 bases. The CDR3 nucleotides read TGCGCCAGCAGCCAAGATCCTCCTGGGGACAGCTGGAACACTGAAGCTTTCTTT. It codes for CASSQDPPGDSWNTEAFF.